This TCR beta chain was retrieved from a study of T cell clonality in common variable immunodeficiency. CVID and control samples used equivalent genomic DNA input. TCRdb's copy holds only in-frame clones and misses some; the assay was immunoSEQ multiplex PCR. This sample comprises about 35,000 clones, none seen once only. This clone has at least ten counts. The antigen is undetermined. The DNA ends 3 residues before the CDR3 does, and the rest of the CDR3 is filled in from the germline J gene. General study points: CVID subjects had higher TCRbeta clonality than healthy controls, most marked in about a third. Reportedly, TCR beta sequences from common variable immunodeficiency showed fewer deletions and N-nucleotide insertions.

The ends were cut back, 4 bases at V and 6 bases at J, with 10 bases in the middle. The CDR3 extends over 12 amino acids. Germline V gives CDR1 SNHLY, CDR2 FYNNEI. Sequencing was done on a sample of peripheral blood mononuclear cells. This receptor was obtained from a person aged 18 to 75 in good health. The V and J genes are TRBV2 and TRBJ2-7, with D tentatively TRBD1 or TRBD2 (6 bases each). The CDR3 bases that were read are TGTGCCAGCAGTGGCGGGACAATCGAG. It codes for CASSGGTIE. The entire CDR3 sequence reads CASSGGTIEQYF.